Here is one T cell receptor (beta chain) with its context. The data were taken from a study of identical twins. Germline assignment: CDR1 SEHNR and CDR2 FQNEAQ (reference sequence). The CDR3 totals 13 residues. Trimming took 2 bases from V and 5 from J, leaving 7 bases between them. TCRdb called the 5' RACE reads again in MiXCR, with one record for every CDR3 protein. The table lists some 210,000 distinct CDR3 sequences, roughly 15% of them singletons. In addition, the sample was reused for a study of T cells expressing NK-cell markers. This second study says: Leadership of the CD3+CD56-NKG2C+ fraction also belonged to these clonotypes in a handful of donors.

The clonotype originates from a woman aged 18-29 years in good health. Source material: CD8+ T cells sorted from blood. The J gene is TRBJ1-5, the V gene TRBV7-9, with a weak D call TRBD1 (6 bases). In nucleotides, the CDR3 is TGTGCCAGCAGCTTAAGGACAGATCAGCCCCAGCATTTT. Residues: CASSLRTDQPQHF.